This entry lists 6 T cell receptor beta chains sequenced from one sample in a study of blood T cell repertoires in COVID-19. TCRdb's table, derived via immunoSEQ multiplex PCR, lists solely in-frame clones and lacks some. The sample carries about 200,000 clones, 65% to 85% recorded once. The sample taken for sequencing was PBMCs or T cells enriched from blood (not recorded which). These receptors were obtained from a woman younger than 45 who had been exposed to COVID-19.

The J gene is TRBJ1-1, the V gene TRBV11-2, with a tentative D call TRBD1 (5 bases). The CDR3 is 13 residues long. The V and J ends lost 7 bases and 5 bases respectively, with 14 bases between them. The germline CDR1 and CDR2 sequences are SGHAT and FQNNGV. CDR3 nucleotide sequence: TGTGCCAGCAACTTGGGGGGAAAGACTGAAGCTTTCTTT. It yields the protein CASNLGGKTEAFF.

This clone was recorded once. This rearrangement joins TRBV12-3 or TRBV12-4 to TRBJ1-2; D ambiguous. The V gene lost 5 bases and the J gene lost 1 base, with 8 bases spanning the gap. CDR3 size: 13 residues. The CDR3 DNA follows: TGTGCCAGCAGTAAAACAGATAACTATGGCTACACCTTC. Translated, it gives CASSKTDNYGYTF.

The rearrangement joins TRBV7-8 to TRBJ2-1, with 7 bases identical to TRBD1. The CDR3 loop spans 15 amino acids. CDR1 and CDR2 from the germline V gene are SGHVS and FQNEAQ. J gave up 4 bases and V 5 bases, and 8 bases lay outside the gene matches. CDR3 sequence (DNA): TGTGCCAGCAGCCAAACGGGACAGCCATACAATGAGCAGTTCTTC. It encodes CASSQTGQPYNEQFF. The entire variable domain, with the rest obtained from reference TRBV7-8 and TRBJ2-1, is as follows: GAGVSQSPRYKVAKRGQDVALRCDPISGHVSLFWYQQALGQGPEFLTYFQNEAQLDKSGLPSDRFFAERPEGSVSTLKIQRTQQEDSAVYLCASSQTGQPYNEQFFGPGTRLTVL.

This chain links TRBV6-4 with TRBJ1-4, with a weak D call TRBD1 (5 bases). The germline CDR1 and CDR2 sequences are MRHNA and SNTAGT. The CDR3 is 15 amino acids. V dropped 3 bases and J dropped 6 bases, with 14 bases sitting between them. CDR3 protein: CASSETAGRYEKLFF. Here the CDR3 DNA reads TGTGCCAGCAGTGAGACCGCGGGGCGGTATGAAAAACTGTTTTTT.

The chain uses TRBV11-2 and TRBJ1-1; D is undetermined. This CDR3 has 15 amino acids. The V and J ends lost 5 bases and 3 bases respectively, with 16 bases between them. The germline gives CDR1 SGHAT, CDR2 FQNNGV. The CDR3 DNA reads TGTGCCAGCAGCCGGCGGGTGGGCGGGGACACTGAAGCTTTCTTT. This translates into CASSRRVGGDTEAFF.

This rearrangement joins TRBV10-3 to TRBJ2-1; D is perhaps TRBD2 (6 bases). V was clipped by 2 bases and J by 7 bases, with 18 bases between them. The length of the CDR3 is 16 residues. CDR1 ENHRY and CDR2 SYGVKD come from the germline V gene. CDR3 in amino acids: CAISEPSVSMRNEQFF. For the CDR3, the DNA is TGTGCCATCAGTGAGCCTAGCGTTTCAATGAGAAATGAGCAGTTCTTC.